This TCR beta chain stems from a study of blood T cell repertoires in COVID-19 (dated by TCRdb to 2019 to 2021). Some background on the complete study: Samples from collaborators originated in the United States, Italy and Spain and spanned both the acute and convalescent phases of COVID-19. HLA class I and class II types, where available, came from metadata supplied by the sample provider rather than from assay-based typing. Samples came from the ongoing ImmuneRACE study (first 160 participants) plus 1,254 subjects from 6 global collaborators. A de-identified subject ID, COVID-19 status, age in years and sex were almost always included in the sample metadata. The dataset comprised deeply sampled blood TCRbeta repertoires from subjects exposed to, actively infected with, or recovered from COVID-19. The repertoires were released in a freely available public database intended as a resource for research on the immune response to SARS-CoV-2. The material from the prospective study consisted of cDNA or gDNA derived from T cells, B-cell-depleted T cells, or PBMCs. Overall study results and their limits: How much clinical and demographic metadata was included differed by source and by participant, and the metadata was provided uncurated.

TCRbeta CDR3 regions were amplified from genomic DNA using the immunoSEQ Assay, a bias-controlled multiplex PCR. From the authors' description of their analysis: The number of nucleated cells in each sample was estimated from the amplification of reference gene primers within the assay. Sequence reads were collapsed and filtered to measure the absolute abundance of every unique TCRbeta CDR3 rearrangement. For each sample, productive Simpson clonality was calculated by taking the square root of Simpson's diversity index across productive rearrangements. Not all clones reach the TCRdb copy of this immuneACCESS table, which keeps in-frame sequences only. Checked studies attribute under half of the gap to unresolved V genes and leave the rest unexplained. The V and J calls and clone size were taken over from that table, and D and trimming were inferred from the DNA. For this sample the table gives fewer than 200,000 clones, of which roughly 80% were detected only once. The top ten hold 7.8% of the sample.

One collaborating source in Seattle enrolled patients during active infection and followed them longitudinally through the course of disease. Collaborating institutions collected whole blood in K2EDTA tubes following their own protocols. For TCRbeta analysis, collaborators shipped samples as frozen whole blood, isolated PBMCs, or DNA extracted from either of those sample types. The germline V and J ends show losses of 7 bases and 5 bases respectively, and no gene match explains 7 bases of the junction. CDR1 and CDR2 were assigned from the germline V gene (reference sequence) as LGHDT and YNNKEL. The cysteine opens and the phenylalanine closes a CDR3 of 15 amino acids. Solely the CDR3 DNA is kept, with 45 bases framed from the first base. In regard to this clone: Its target antigen remains unknown. No clone much larger than this one lies a single base away; base qualities are absent.

Sequenced sample: peripheral blood. The TCR sequence derives from a woman in her sixties with COVID-19, enrolled during active disease. The chain joins TRBV3-1 (or the pseudogene TRBV3-2) to TRBJ2-1; TRBD2 agrees with 11 junctional bases. The nucleotides read TGTGCCAGCAACCACGGGACTAGCGGTAACAATGAGCAGTTCTTC. Its coded protein is CASNHGTSGNNEQFF.